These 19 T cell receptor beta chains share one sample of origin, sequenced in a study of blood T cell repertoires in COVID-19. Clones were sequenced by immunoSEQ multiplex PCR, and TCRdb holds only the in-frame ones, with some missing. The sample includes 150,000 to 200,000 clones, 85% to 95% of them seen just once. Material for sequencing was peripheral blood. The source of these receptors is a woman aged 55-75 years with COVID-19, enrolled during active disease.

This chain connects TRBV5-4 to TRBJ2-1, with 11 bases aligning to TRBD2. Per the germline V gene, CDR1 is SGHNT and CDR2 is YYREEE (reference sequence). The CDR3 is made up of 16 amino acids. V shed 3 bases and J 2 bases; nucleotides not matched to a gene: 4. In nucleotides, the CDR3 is TGTGCCAGCAGCTGGGGGACTAGCGGAACCTACAATGAGCAGTTCTTC. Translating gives CASSWGTSGTYNEQFF. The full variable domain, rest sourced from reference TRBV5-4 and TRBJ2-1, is ETGVTQSPTHLIKTRGQQVTLRCSSQSGHNTVSWYQQALGQGPQFIFQYYREEENGRGNFPPRFSGLQFPNYSSELNVNALELDDSALYLCASSWGTSGTYNEQFFGPGTRLTVL.

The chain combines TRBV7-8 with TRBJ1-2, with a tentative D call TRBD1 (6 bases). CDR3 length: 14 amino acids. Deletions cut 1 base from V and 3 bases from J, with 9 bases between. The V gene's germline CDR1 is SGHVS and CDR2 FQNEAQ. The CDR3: CASSLGTEHYGYTF. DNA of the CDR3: TGTGCCAGCAGCTTAGGGACAGAGCACTATGGCTACACCTTC.

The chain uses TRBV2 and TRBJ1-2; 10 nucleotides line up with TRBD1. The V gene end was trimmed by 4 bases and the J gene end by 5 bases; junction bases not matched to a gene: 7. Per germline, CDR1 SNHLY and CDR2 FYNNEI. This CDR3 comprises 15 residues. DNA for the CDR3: TGTGCCAGCAGTGGTAGGACAGGGGGTAGTTATGGCTACACCTTC. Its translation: CASSGRTGGSYGYTF.

The chain's CDR3 is CAGGEGNTGELFF. CDR3 in DNA: TGCGCCGGAGGGGAGGGGAACACCGGGGAGCTGTTTTTT. The chain couples TRBV10-1 to TRBJ2-2; 7 bases map to TRBD2. Germline assignment: CDR1 WNHNN and CDR2 SYGVQD (reference sequence). Germline trimming cut 11 bases from V and 1 base from J; bases unmatched to any gene: 4. The length of the CDR3 is 13 residues.

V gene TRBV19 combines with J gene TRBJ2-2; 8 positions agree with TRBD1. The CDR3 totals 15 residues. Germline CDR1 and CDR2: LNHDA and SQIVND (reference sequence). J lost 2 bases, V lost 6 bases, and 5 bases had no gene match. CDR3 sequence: CASSPGQENTGELFF. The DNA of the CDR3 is TGTGCCAGTAGCCCGGGACAGGAAAACACCGGGGAGCTGTTTTTT.

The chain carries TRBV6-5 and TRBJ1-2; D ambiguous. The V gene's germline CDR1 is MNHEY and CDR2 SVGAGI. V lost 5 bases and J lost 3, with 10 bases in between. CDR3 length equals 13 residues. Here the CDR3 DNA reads TGTGCCAGCAGTCAGGACTACTACTATGGCTACACCTTC. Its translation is CASSQDYYYGYTF.

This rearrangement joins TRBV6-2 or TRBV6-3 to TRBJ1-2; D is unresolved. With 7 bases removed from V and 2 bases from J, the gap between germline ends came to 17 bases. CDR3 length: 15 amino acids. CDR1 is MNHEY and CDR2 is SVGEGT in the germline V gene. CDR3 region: CASIPDRRRNYGYTF. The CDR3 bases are TGTGCCAGCATCCCAGATCGGAGAAGGAACTATGGCTACACCTTC.

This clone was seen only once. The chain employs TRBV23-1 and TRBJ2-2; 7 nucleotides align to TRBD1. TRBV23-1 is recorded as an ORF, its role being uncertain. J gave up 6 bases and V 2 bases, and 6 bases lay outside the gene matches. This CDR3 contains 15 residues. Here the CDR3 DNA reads TGCGCCAGCAGTCAACCCATCACAGGGGCCGGGGAGCTGTTTTTT. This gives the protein CASSQPITGAGELFF.

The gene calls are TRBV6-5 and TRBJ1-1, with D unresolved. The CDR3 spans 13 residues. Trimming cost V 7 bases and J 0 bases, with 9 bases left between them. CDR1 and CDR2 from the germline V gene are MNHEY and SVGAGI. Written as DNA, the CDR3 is TGTGCCAGCATTTTTCCAATGAACACTGAAGCTTTCTTT. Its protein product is CASIFPMNTEAFF.

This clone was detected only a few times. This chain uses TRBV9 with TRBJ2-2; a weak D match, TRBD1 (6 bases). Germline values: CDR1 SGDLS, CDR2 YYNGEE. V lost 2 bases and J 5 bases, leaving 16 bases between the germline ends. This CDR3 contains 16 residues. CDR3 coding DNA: TGTGCCAGCAGCGTGACGGGGAATAGGGGGACCGGGGAGCTGTTTTTT. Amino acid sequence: CASSVTGNRGTGELFF.

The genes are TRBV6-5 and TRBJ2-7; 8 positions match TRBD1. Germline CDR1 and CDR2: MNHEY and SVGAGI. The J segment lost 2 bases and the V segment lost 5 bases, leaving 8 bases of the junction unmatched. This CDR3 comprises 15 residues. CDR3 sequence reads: CASSLTGTGAYEQYF. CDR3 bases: TGTGCCAGCAGTCTCACCGGGACAGGAGCCTACGAGCAGTACTTC.

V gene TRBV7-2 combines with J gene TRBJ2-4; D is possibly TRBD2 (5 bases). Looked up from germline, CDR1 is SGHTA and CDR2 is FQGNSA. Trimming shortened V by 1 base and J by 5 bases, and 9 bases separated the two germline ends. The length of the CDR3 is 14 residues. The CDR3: CASSLGGGQNIQYF. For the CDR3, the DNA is TGTGCCAGCAGCTTAGGTGGCGGGCAAAACATTCAGTACTTC.

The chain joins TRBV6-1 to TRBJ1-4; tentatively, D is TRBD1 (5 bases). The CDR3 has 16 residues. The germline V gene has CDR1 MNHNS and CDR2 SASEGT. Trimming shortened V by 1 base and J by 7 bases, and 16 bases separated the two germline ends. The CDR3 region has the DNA TGTGCCAGCAGTGAAGTTCTCGGGGGTCGGGGTGAAAAACTGTTTTTT. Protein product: CASSEVLGGRGEKLFF.

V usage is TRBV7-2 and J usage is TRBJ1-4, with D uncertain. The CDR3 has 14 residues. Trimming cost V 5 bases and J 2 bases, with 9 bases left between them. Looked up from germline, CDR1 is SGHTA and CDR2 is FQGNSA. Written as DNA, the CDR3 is TGTGCCAGCAGCCCCGGCGGGACTAATGAAAAACTGTTTTTT. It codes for CASSPGGTNEKLFF.

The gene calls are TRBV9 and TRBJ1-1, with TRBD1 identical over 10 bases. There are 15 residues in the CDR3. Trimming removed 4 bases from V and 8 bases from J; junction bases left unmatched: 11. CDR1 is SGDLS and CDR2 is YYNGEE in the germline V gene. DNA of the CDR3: TGTGCCAGCAGCCCCAGACAGGGGGCGCAGGGGGAAGCTTTCTTT. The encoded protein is CASSPRQGAQGEAFF.

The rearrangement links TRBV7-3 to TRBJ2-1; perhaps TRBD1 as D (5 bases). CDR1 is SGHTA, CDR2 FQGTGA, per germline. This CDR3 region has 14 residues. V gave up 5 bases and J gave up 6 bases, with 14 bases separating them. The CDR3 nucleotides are TGTGCCAGCAGCCAGGGTGTCCTGATCAATGAGCAGTTCTTC. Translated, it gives CASSQGVLINEQFF.

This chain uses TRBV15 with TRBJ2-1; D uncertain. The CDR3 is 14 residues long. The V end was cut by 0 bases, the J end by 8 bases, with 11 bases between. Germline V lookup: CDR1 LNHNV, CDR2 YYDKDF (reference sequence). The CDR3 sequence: CATSRDYYEDEQFF. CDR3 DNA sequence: TGTGCCACCAGCAGAGACTATTACGAGGATGAGCAGTTCTTC.

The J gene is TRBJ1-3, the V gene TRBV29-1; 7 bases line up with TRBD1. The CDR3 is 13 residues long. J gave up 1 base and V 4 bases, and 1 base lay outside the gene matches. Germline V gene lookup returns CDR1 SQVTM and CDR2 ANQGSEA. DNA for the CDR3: TGCAGCGTTGGGGACAGTTCTGGAAACACCATATATTTT. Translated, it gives CSVGDSSGNTIYF.

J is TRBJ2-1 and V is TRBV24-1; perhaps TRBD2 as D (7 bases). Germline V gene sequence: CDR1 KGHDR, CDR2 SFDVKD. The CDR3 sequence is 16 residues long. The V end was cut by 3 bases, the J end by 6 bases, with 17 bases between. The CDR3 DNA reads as TGTGCCACCAGTGATGGGGGGGCAGGGGTAGGCAATGAGCAGTTCTTC. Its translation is CATSDGGAGVGNEQFF.